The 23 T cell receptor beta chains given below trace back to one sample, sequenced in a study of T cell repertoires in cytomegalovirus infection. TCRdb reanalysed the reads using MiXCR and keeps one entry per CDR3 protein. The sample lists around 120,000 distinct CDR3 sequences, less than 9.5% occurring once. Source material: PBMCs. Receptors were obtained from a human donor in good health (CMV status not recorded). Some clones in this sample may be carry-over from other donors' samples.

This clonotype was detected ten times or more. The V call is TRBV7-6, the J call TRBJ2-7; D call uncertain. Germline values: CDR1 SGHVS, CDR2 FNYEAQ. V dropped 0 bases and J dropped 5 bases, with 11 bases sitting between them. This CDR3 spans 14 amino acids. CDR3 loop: CASSLAIGSHEQYF. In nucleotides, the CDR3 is TGTGCCAGCAGCTTAGCGATAGGAAGCCACGAGCAGTACTTC.

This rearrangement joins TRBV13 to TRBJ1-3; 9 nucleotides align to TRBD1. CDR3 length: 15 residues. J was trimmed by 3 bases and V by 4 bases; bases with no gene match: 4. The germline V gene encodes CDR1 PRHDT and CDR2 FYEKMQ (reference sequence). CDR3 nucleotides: TGTGCCAGCAGCTCTGGGACAGGGAATGGAAACACCATATATTTT. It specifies CASSSGTGNGNTIYF.

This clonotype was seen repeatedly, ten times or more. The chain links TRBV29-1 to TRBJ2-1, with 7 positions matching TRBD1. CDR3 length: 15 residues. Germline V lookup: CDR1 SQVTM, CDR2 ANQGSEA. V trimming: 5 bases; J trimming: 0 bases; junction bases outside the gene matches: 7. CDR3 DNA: TGCAGCGTTTCCGGGACAGTTAGCTCCTACAATGAGCAGTTCTTC. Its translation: CSVSGTVSSYNEQFF.

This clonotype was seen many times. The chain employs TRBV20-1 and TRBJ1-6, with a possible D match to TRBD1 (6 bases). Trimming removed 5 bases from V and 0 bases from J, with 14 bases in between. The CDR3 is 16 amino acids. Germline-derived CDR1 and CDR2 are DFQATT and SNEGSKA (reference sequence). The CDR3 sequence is CSAGYGQLSYNSPLHF. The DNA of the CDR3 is TGCAGTGCTGGGTACGGACAGCTCTCCTATAATTCACCCCTCCACTTT.

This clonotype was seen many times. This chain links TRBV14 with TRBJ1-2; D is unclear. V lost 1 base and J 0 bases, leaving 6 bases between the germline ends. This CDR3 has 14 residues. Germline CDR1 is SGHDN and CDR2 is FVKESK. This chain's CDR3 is CASSQVNANYGYTF. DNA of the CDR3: TGTGCCAGCAGCCAAGTCAACGCTAACTATGGCTACACCTTC.

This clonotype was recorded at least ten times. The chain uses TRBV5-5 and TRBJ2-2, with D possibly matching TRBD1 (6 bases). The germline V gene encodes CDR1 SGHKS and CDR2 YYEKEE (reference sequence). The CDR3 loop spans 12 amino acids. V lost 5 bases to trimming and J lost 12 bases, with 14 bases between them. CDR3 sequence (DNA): TGTGCCAGCAGTTTTATACAGGGACAGCTGTTTTTT. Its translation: CASSFIQGQLFF. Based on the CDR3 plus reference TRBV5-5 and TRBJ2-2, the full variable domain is DAGVTQSPTHLIKTRGQQVTLRCSPISGHKSVSWYQQVLGQGPQFIFQYYEKEERGRGNFPDRFSARQFPNYSSELNVNALLLGDSALYLCASSFIQGQLFFGEGSRLTVL.

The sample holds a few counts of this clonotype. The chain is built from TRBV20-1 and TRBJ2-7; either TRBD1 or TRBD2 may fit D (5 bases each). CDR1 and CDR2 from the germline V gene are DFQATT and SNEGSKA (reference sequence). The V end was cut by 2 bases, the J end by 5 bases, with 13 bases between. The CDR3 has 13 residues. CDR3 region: CSARRDPRNEQYF. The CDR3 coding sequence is TGCAGTGCTAGAAGGGACCCCCGCAACGAGCAGTACTTC.

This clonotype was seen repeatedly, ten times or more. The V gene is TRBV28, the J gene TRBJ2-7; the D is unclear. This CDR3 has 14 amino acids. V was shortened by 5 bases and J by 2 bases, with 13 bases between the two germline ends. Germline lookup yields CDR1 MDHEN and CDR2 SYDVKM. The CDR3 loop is CASSPRLTPYEQYF. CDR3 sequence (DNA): TGTGCCAGCAGTCCCAGACTTACACCCTACGAGCAGTACTTC.

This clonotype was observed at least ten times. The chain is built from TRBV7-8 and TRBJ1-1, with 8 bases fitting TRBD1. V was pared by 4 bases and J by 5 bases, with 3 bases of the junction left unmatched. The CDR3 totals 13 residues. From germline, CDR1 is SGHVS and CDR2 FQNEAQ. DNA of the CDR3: TGTGCCAGCAGCTCGGACAGGGAGACTGAAGCTTTCTTT. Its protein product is CASSSDRETEAFF. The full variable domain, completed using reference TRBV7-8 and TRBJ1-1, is GAGVSQSPRYKVAKRGQDVALRCDPISGHVSLFWYQQALGQGPEFLTYFQNEAQLDKSGLPSDRFFAERPEGSVSTLKIQRTQQEDSAVYLCASSSDRETEAFFGQGTRLTVV.

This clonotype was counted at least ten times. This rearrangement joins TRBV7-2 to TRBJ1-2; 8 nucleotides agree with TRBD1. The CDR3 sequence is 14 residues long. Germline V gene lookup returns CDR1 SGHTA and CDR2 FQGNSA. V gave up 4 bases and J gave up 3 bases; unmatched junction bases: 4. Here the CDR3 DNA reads TGTGCCAGCAGCTACGGACAGGGAGACTATGGCTACACCTTC. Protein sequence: CASSYGQGDYGYTF. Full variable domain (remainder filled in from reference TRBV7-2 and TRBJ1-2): GAGVSQSPSNKVTEKGKDVELRCDPISGHTALYWYRQSLGQGLEFLIYFQGNSAPDKSGLPSDRFSAERTGGSVSTLTIQRTQQEDSAVYLCASSYGQGDYGYTFGSGTRLTVV.

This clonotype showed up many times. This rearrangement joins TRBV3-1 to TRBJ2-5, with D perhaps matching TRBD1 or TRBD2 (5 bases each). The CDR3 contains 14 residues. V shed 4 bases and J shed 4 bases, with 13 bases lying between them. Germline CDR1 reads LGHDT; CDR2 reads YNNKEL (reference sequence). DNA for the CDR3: TGTGCCAGCAGCCTCGGGACGCGTCTAGAGACCCAGTACTTC. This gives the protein CASSLGTRLETQYF.

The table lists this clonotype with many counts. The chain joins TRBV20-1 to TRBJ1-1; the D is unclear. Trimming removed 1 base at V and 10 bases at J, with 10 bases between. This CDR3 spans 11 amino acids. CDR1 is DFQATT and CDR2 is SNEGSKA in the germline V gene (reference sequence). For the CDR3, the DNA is TGCAGTGCTAGAGTACAGACGAGAGCTTTCTTT. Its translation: CSARVQTRAFF.

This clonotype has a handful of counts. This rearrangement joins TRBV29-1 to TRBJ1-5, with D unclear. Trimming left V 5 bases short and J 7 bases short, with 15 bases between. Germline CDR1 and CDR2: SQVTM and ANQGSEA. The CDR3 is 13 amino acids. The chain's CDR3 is CSVTSGEGQPQHF. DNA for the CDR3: TGCAGCGTTACGTCCGGGGAAGGCCAGCCCCAGCATTTT.

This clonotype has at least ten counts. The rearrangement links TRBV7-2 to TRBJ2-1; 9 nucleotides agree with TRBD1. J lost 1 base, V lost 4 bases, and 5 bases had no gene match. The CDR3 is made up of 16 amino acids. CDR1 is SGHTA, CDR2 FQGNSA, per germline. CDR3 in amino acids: CASSSRQGGSYNEQFF. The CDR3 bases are TGTGCCAGCAGCTCCCGACAGGGGGGATCCTACAATGAGCAGTTCTTC.

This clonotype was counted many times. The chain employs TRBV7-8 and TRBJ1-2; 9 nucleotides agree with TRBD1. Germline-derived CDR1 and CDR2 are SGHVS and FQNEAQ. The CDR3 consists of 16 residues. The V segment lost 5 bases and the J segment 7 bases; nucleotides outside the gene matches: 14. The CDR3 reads CASSIHHRGRGSGYTF. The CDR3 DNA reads TGTGCCAGCAGCATCCACCACAGGGGGCGAGGAAGTGGCTACACCTTC.

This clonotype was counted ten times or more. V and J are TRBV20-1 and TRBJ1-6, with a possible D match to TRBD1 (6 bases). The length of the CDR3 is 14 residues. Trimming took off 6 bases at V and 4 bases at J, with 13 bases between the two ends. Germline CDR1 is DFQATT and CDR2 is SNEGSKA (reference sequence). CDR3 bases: TGCAGTGCAATTCGGACAGATTATAATTCACCCCTCCACTTT. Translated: CSAIRTDYNSPLHF.

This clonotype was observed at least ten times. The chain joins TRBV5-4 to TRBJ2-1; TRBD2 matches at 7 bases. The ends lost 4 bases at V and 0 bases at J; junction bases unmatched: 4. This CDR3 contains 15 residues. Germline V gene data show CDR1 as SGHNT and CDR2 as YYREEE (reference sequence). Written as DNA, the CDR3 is TGTGCCAGCAGCAAAAGCGGGGTCTCCTACAATGAGCAGTTCTTC. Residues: CASSKSGVSYNEQFF.

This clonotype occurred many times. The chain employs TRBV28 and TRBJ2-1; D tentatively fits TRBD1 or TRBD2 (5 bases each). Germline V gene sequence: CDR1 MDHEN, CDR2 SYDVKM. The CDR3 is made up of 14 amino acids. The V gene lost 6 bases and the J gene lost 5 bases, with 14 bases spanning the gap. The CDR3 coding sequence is TGTGCCAGCAGCCTACTAGGGGTCAACAATGAGCAGTTCTTC. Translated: CASSLLGVNNEQFF. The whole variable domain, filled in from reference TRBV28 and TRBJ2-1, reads DVKVTQSSRYLVKRTGEKVFLECVQDMDHENMFWYRQDPGLGLRLIYFSYDVKMKEKGDIPEGYSVSREKKERFSLILESASTNQTSMYLCASSLLGVNNEQFFGPGTRLTVL.

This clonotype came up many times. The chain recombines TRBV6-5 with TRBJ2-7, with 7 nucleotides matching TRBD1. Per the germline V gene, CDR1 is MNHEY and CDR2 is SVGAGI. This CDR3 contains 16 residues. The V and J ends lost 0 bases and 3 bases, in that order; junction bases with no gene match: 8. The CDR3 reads CASSYSTGTEYYEQYF. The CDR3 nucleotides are TGTGCCAGCAGTTACTCGACGGGGACAGAATACTACGAGCAGTACTTC.

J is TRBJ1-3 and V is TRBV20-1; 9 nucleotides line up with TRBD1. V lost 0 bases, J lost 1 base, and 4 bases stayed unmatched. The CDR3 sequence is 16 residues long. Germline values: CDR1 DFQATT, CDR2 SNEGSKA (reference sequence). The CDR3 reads CSARDSGTGSGNTIYF. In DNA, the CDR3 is TGCAGTGCTAGAGATTCTGGGACAGGGTCTGGAAACACCATATATTTT.

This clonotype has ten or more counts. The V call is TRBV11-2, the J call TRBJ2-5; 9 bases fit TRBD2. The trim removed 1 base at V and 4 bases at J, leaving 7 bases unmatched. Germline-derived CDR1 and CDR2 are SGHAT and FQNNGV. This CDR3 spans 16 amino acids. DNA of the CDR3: TGTGCCAGCAGCTTAGGGTCGCGGGGGGGGGTAGAGACCCAGTACTTC. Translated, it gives CASSLGSRGGVETQYF.

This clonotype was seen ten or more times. DNA for the CDR3: TGTGCCAGCAGTTTGGACAGGGTGGCAGATACGCAGTATTTT. Its protein is CASSLDRVADTQYF. V gene TRBV12-3 or TRBV12-4 combines with J gene TRBJ2-3, with 8 nucleotides matching TRBD1. The CDR3 is 14 residues long. The V and J ends lost 3 bases and 4 bases, in that order; junction bases with no gene match: 3.

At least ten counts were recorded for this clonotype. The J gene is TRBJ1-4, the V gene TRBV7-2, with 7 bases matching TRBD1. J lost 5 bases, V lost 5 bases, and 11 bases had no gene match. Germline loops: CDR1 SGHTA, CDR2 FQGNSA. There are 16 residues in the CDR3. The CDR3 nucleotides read TGTGCCAGCAGCGGGTACGGACAGGCCGGAAATGAAAAACTGTTTTTT. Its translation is CASSGYGQAGNEKLFF.